This record covers a single T cell receptor (beta chain). Using immunoSEQ multiplex PCR, the repertoire was profiled, and TCRdb retains in-frame clones only, with some absent. This sample carries 150,000 to 200,000 clones, approximately 80% of them seen once, and the ten largest clones take roughly 11%. These data are taken from a study of blood T cell repertoires in COVID-19. Recovery meant two consecutive negative NP/OP PCR tests, professional clearance, or resolved symptoms. V lost 5 bases, J lost 7 bases, and 14 bases lay in between. The CDR3 consists of 14 residues. Germline values: CDR1 MDHEN, CDR2 SYDVKM.

The rearrangement uses TRBV28 and TRBJ2-2; weak D call: TRBD1 (5 bases). Sequencing used PBMCs or T cells enriched from blood (not recorded which). The source of this sequence is a man over 45 who had recovered from COVID-19. The CDR3 region is CASSLVRAGGELFF. The DNA for the CDR3 is TGTGCCAGCAGTCTCGTCAGGGCCGGCGGGGAGCTGTTTTTT.